These 21 T cell receptor beta chains came from one sample sequenced in a study of T-cell reconstitution after alpha-beta-depleted transplantation in children. Molecular barcoding with unique molecular identifiers was used for the TCRbeta library. TCRdb recomputed calls from the PCR reads with MiXCR, one row per CDR3 protein. The profile shows some 400,000 distinct CDR3 sequences, about a fifth of them singletons. The sequencing here drew on PBMCs from the stem cell graft donor, taken from the stem cell graft. Every receptor here comes from a human donor who donated a stem cell graft to a child with acute myeloid leukemia.

This clonotype was picked up many times. The gene calls are TRBV5-1 and TRBJ2-7; 8 bases line up with TRBD1. CDR3 size: 12 residues. The trim removed 8 bases at V and 5 bases at J, leaving 6 bases unmatched. Germline values: CDR1 SGHRS, CDR2 YFSETQ. The CDR3 DNA reads TGCGCCAGTAAGGCGGGACAGGACGAGCAGTACTTC. Protein product: CASKAGQDEQYF.

This clonotype was recorded at least ten times. This chain connects TRBV29-1 to TRBJ2-7; TRBD2 aligns across 14 bases. Germline V lookup: CDR1 SQVTM, CDR2 ANQGSEA. The CDR3 extends over 15 amino acids. V shed 4 bases, J shed 5 bases, and the junction held 7 bases outside the gene matches. The CDR3 DNA reads as TGCAGCGTTGGAGTCGGACTAGCGGGAGGCCACGAGCAGTACTTC. It codes for CSVGVGLAGGHEQYF.

This clonotype was seen repeatedly, ten times or more. This rearrangement joins TRBV29-1 to TRBJ2-3, with 11 bases lining up with TRBD1. V was clipped by 7 bases and J by 5 bases; unmatched bases: 8. Per germline, CDR1 SQVTM and CDR2 ANQGSEA. This CDR3 has 14 residues. CDR3 bases: TGCAGCGGGACGGGACAGGGGGTGATAGATACGCAGTATTTT. Residues: CSGTGQGVIDTQYF.

The chain recombines TRBV24-1 with TRBJ2-2; TRBD2 matches 9 bases. Per the germline V gene, CDR1 is KGHDR and CDR2 is SFDVKD. V lost 0 bases to trimming and J lost 2 bases; unmatched junction nucleotides: 6. This CDR3 has 18 residues. The CDR3 loop reads CATSDLLSSGANTGELFF. The CDR3 bases are TGTGCCACCAGTGATTTGCTATCTAGCGGGGCCAACACCGGGGAGCTGTTTTTT.

This clonotype appeared a few times. This sequence joins TRBV27 and TRBJ1-6; tentatively, D is TRBD1 (6 bases). Trimming pared 6 bases from V and 14 bases from J, leaving 20 bases between. The CDR3 spans 14 residues. Germline V gives CDR1 MNHEY, CDR2 SMNVEV (reference sequence). CDR3 DNA sequence: TGTGCCAGCAGCAACAGGGCCGCCTGGATGTCCCTCCACTTT. Amino acid sequence: CASSNRAAWMSLHF.

Worth noting for this clonotype: A much larger clone differs from this one at a single base, so this may be a read error. The V call is TRBV5-5, the J call TRBJ2-1; 14 nucleotides match TRBD2. The CDR3 extends over 16 amino acids. V was clipped by 4 bases and J by 7 bases; unmatched bases: 7. CDR1 and CDR2 from the germline V gene are SGHKS and YYEKEE (reference sequence). The CDR3 nucleotides are TGTGCCAGCAGCCCCGGGACTAGCGGGAGTAAAAATGAGCAGTTCTTC. This codes for CASSPGTSGSKNEQFF.

The sample holds a few counts of this clonotype. The chain carries TRBV3-1 and TRBJ2-1; D is possibly TRBD2 (6 bases). The CDR3 runs to 12 residues. V was cut by 5 bases and J by 12 bases, with 14 bases left in between. CDR1 is LGHDT and CDR2 is YNNKEL in the germline V gene (reference sequence). CDR3 sequence: CASSSTGDTQFF. In nucleotides, the CDR3 is TGTGCCAGCAGCTCCACGGGGGATACGCAGTTCTTC.

This clonotype came up a few times. This rearrangement joins TRBV27 to TRBJ2-7; maybe TRBD1 (6 bases). From germline, CDR1 is MNHEY and CDR2 SMNVEV (reference sequence). The CDR3 is made up of 15 amino acids. The V and J ends lost 5 bases and 6 bases respectively, with 20 bases between them. CDR3 sequence: CASSPSTGRPGEQYF. Here the CDR3 DNA reads TGTGCCAGCAGTCCCTCGACAGGCCGTCCGGGCGAGCAGTACTTC.

This chain joins TRBV28 and TRBJ1-4, with 7 positions matching TRBD1. The germline gives CDR1 MDHEN, CDR2 SYDVKM. This CDR3 has 14 amino acids. V shed 6 bases and J 7 bases; nucleotides not matched to a gene: 8. The CDR3: CASSLDREGEKLFF. CDR3 nucleotide sequence: TGTGCCAGCAGCCTCGACAGGGAAGGTGAAAAACTGTTTTTT.

This clonotype was detected only a few times. The V call is TRBV5-1, the J call TRBJ2-2, with 8 bases fitting TRBD1. This CDR3 spans 16 amino acids. The ends lost 1 base at V and 1 base at J; junction bases unmatched: 3. Per germline, CDR1 SGHRS and CDR2 YFSETQ. The CDR3 region has the DNA TGCGCCAGCAGCTTGCCCGGGACAGGGAACACCGGGGAGCTGTTTTTT. Its translation: CASSLPGTGNTGELFF.

The chain couples TRBV27 to TRBJ2-3; 10 positions match TRBD2. Trimming at V came to 7 bases and at J to 5 bases, leaving 12 bases not matched to a gene. The CDR3 is 16 amino acids. Germline assignment: CDR1 MNHEY and CDR2 SMNVEV (reference sequence). The CDR3 DNA follows: TGTGCCAGCACCCGGACTAGCGGAGCCCGGGGAGATACGCAGTATTTT. Translated: CASTRTSGARGDTQYF.

The rearrangement uses TRBV5-1 and TRBJ2-2; a weak D match, TRBD2 (6 bases). This CDR3 region has 15 residues. Trimming took 7 bases from V and 2 from J, leaving 15 bases between them. CDR1 is SGHRS and CDR2 is YFSETQ in the germline V gene. CDR3 region: CASSPGGPNTGELFF. Written as DNA, the CDR3 is TGCGCCAGCTCTCCCGGGGGACCTAACACCGGGGAGCTGTTTTTT.

This sequence joins TRBV29-1 and TRBJ2-1; TRBD1 matches at 9 bases. The CDR3 runs to 13 residues. J gave up 3 bases and V 6 bases, and 3 bases lay outside the gene matches. The germline V gene has CDR1 SQVTM and CDR2 ANQGSEA. CDR3 in amino acids: CSVAGQGYNEQFF. CDR3 bases: TGCAGCGTCGCGGGACAGGGCTACAATGAGCAGTTCTTC.

This rearrangement joins TRBV29-1 to TRBJ2-1; D call uncertain. The V gene lost 2 bases and the J gene lost 7 bases, with 9 bases spanning the gap. Germline CDR1 is SQVTM and CDR2 is ANQGSEA. CDR3 size: 12 residues. DNA of the CDR3: TGCAGCGTTGAATTTCTGGTAAATGAGCAGTTCTTC. Translation: CSVEFLVNEQFF.

The chain is built from TRBV11-2 and TRBJ2-5, with unresolved D. The germline V gene has CDR1 SGHAT and CDR2 FQNNGV. The V end was cut by 0 bases, the J end by 5 bases, with 13 bases between. This CDR3 has 15 residues. CDR3 amino acids: CASSLDQRVGETQYF. The CDR3 region has the DNA TGTGCCAGCAGCTTAGATCAGAGAGTAGGGGAGACCCAGTACTTC.

This clonotype showed up many times. The rearrangement uses TRBV5-1 and TRBJ1-6; D not resolved. Germline lookup yields CDR1 SGHRS and CDR2 YFSETQ. V was clipped by 2 bases and J by 13 bases, with 13 bases between them. This CDR3 has 13 amino acids. CDR3 in amino acids: CASSFEEGRPLHF. Written as DNA, the CDR3 is TGCGCCAGCAGCTTCGAGGAGGGTCGTCCCCTCCACTTT.

This clonotype has a handful of counts. This chain links TRBV5-1 with TRBJ2-1, with TRBD1 matching 7 bases. With V trimmed by 4 bases and J by 8 bases, 9 bases remained unmatched. CDR1 SGHRS and CDR2 YFSETQ come from the germline V gene. The CDR3 has 14 residues. This CDR3 is CASSPGQARDEQFF. The CDR3, as DNA: TGCGCCAGCAGCCCAGGACAGGCTAGAGATGAGCAGTTCTTC.

This clonotype was detected ten times or more. V is TRBV6-1 and J is TRBJ2-1; D gene unclear. The CDR3 extends over 13 amino acids. Germline values: CDR1 MNHNS, CDR2 SASEGT. The ends were cut back, 6 bases at V and 4 bases at J, with 10 bases in the middle. The CDR3 loop is CASSSQEYNEQFF. CDR3 bases: TGTGCCAGCAGCTCCCAGGAATACAATGAGCAGTTCTTC.

The chain employs TRBV4-1 and TRBJ2-1; 8 positions agree with TRBD2. Germline CDR1 MGHRA, CDR2 YSYEKL. The V segment lost 0 bases and the J segment 2 bases; nucleotides outside the gene matches: 3. CDR3 length: 16 amino acids. The CDR3 spells CASSQDGGLAYNEQFF. In nucleotides, the CDR3 is TGCGCCAGCAGCCAAGATGGGGGACTAGCCTACAATGAGCAGTTCTTC.

The gene calls are TRBV20-1 and TRBJ1-5; 7 bases fit TRBD1. The length of the CDR3 is 15 residues. Per germline, CDR1 DFQATT and CDR2 SNEGSKA (reference sequence). J gave up 6 bases and V 6 bases, and 14 bases lay outside the gene matches. This CDR3 reads CSAEITGEVSQPQHF. CDR3 in DNA: TGCAGTGCAGAAATCACAGGGGAAGTCAGTCAGCCCCAGCATTTT.

There are a few counts of this clonotype. This chain joins TRBV12-3 or TRBV12-4 and TRBJ2-3; D unresolved. Trimming removed 5 bases from V and 0 bases from J, with 9 bases in between. The CDR3 loop spans 14 amino acids. The CDR3 DNA reads as TGTGCCAGCAGTCTAGGGATCAGCACAGATACGCAGTATTTT. Its translation is CASSLGISTDTQYF.